This T cell receptor beta chain was found in a study of cytomegalovirus exposure and HLA in healthy donors (TCRdb year 2017). Turning to the overall study: According to an earlier analysis of several hundred of the donors, 150 million to 200 million T cells yielded 95 million to 140 million unique TCR beta sequences and approximately 280 Gb of sequence data. An early release that covered roughly 600 HLA-typed donors contained about 300 gigabases of sequencing data and around 80 million unique TCR sequences. Of the roughly 410 genotyped donors, roughly 76% were placed in the genetic ancestry cluster associated with self-reported Caucasian donors. The study was designed to test whether signatures of past pathogen exposure could be identified by cataloging public T cell receptors. The study used immunosequencing to profile the T cell repertoires of approximately 640 subjects and linked those repertoires to cytomegalovirus serostatus. A separate validation cohort of roughly 120 different subjects was used in addition to the 666-subject first cohort. To predict cytomegalovirus infection status, the study combined high-throughput TCR immunosequencing, statistical association of individual TCRs with disease status, and machine learning. In a later analysis, previously published TCR beta repertoires from several hundred donors were re-analyzed and high-resolution HLA genotyping was added so that TCR occurrence patterns could be studied. In the later analysis, no new phenotypic data were used to find candidate immune exposures; instead, reliance was placed on TCR beta sequences and their occurrence across donors. An earlier analysis of around 580 of the donors used high-throughput TCR beta sequencing to judge whether each TCR beta V gene segment behaved as functional or pseudogenic. Donor age, sex, ethnicity and CMV serostatus were collected together with the repertoire data. In a later genetic analysis, genome-wide SNP genotypes for about three fifths of the roughly 670 donors were used, and that subset was treated as a discovery cohort. Every discovery cohort repertoire had been produced on one sequencing platform. HLA typing included class I and class II loci at four-digit resolution. The number of donors typed differed by locus, with about 629-630 for A, B, C, DRB1 and DQB1, approximately 500 for DQA1, 600 to 610 for DPA1, and roughly 450 for DPB1. Because of strong linkage in the cohort, roughly five DR-DQ haplotypes were treated as single units for association and clustering. Among under 450 genotyped donors of the cohort, an average of around 240,000 unique TCR beta nucleotide sequences were sequenced per donor, approximately 20% of them non-productive. Overall study outcomes, separate from this receptor: Because some donors lacked HLA typing at each locus, the association tests relied only on the typed subset. In a later analysis, most CMV-associated TCR beta chains were found to appear HLA-restricted, with HLA associations seemingly driven largely by CMV exposure. An earlier analysis of some 560 of the donors showed that most TCR beta V segments appeared in productive rearrangements either about 87% or about 30% of the time, which broadly matched IMGT annotations. The study gave a list of about 150 TCR beta chains associated with cytomegalovirus. A cluster of highly shared sequence variants was judged likely to represent a technical artifact of the sequencing pipeline. V-gene and J-gene trimming of TCR beta chains was associated with a missense DCLRE1C variant in a later genetic analysis, and the association was replicated in an independent cohort. In a later analysis, HLA-associated TCR beta chains were found to be more clonally expanded and to have lower generation probabilities than equally common non-associated chains. Roughly uniform sequencing depth across donors was assumed in presence/absence analyses, although this assumption may not hold. This cohort had only TCR beta chains sequenced, and the lack of alpha or paired-chain data limited which features could be detected. A later analysis found that TCR association rates varied across HLA loci, with DRB1 alleles showing the most associated TCRs and HLA-C alleles the fewest. Because counts were too low, roughly 17 rarely observed V segments, including chromosome 9 orphons, were left out of the earlier analysis of a few hundred of the donors. A further reported finding was that TCR beta sequences accurately predicted the HLA-A and HLA-B alleles for most subjects in the first cohort. For the cohort, immune exposure information was limited to CMV serostatus. In a later genetic analysis, fewer N-insertions in productive TCRs were reported among donors in an Asian-associated ancestry cluster than the roughly 700-donor mean. In a later analysis, over 15,000 TCR beta sequences were associated with specific HLA alleles at a false discovery rate of 0.05. Across donors, most TCR sequences were observed very rarely, whereas some public TCRs were present in many individuals. Strong co-occurrence of HLA alleles, especially DR and DQ, made assigning TCR associations to individual alleles difficult. The authors suggested that the approach could potentially be generalized to other disease states and immunological phenotypes. Correlated functional status among segregating V segments might be attributable to linkage disequilibrium, but an unknown experimental factor could not be ruled out. The 87-base-pair reads could not distinguish some IMGT-functional V segments, including TRBV6-2 and TRBV6-3, so those segments were excluded. A few of the identified cytomegalovirus-associated TCR beta chains were confirmed in vitro to be specific for cytomegalovirus antigens. The classifier was reported to diagnose cytomegalovirus status with high specificity and sensitivity in both the original cohort and the validation cohort. A later analysis reported that several top co-occurrence clusters appeared linked to parvovirus B19, influenza, CMV and Epstein-Barr virus.

The cohort was made up of hundreds of healthy bone marrow donors. At the time of sampling, every cohort member was nominally healthy, though immune exposures that went unrecorded were likely present. The donor tested CMV seropositive, placing the donor among the roughly 300 seropositive members of the cohort. A peripheral blood sample was collected from each donor, and TCR beta sequencing was performed on peripheral blood mononuclear cells. Genomic DNA was extracted from the blood cell samples with the Qiagen DNeasy Blood Extraction Kit. Preparation of the library involved the immunoSEQ multiplex PCR assay. For the multiplex PCR, a mixture combining 60 forward primers for TCR Vbeta segments and 13 reverse primers for TCR Jbeta segments was used. Amplification of the CDR3 region of rearranged TCR beta genes was performed with a multiplex PCR assay on genomic DNA. On the Illumina HiSeq System, the amplified TCR beta libraries were sequenced as 87-base-pair reads. Per the source publication's procedure: In a later analysis, 77 million or so unique TCR beta chains were counted across the roughly 610 repertoires, and approximately 11 million of these chains were shared by at least two donors. A nearest-neighbor algorithm error-corrected the raw reads and collapsed the reads into unique sequences, merging closely related sequences to remove PCR and sequencing errors. To assign V, D and J gene segments, CDR3 sequences were aligned to IMGT reference sequences. For a sequence to be retained, at least a six-nucleotide match to both a V gene segment and a J gene segment was required. Rearrangements were called productive when the CDR3 lacked stop codons and stayed in frame with V and J; all others were non-productive. CDR3 was defined by IMGT convention, running from the second conserved V-encoded cysteine to the conserved J-encoded phenylalanine. The earlier analysis of some 600 of the donors excluded sequences that lacked an unambiguous match to a single V gene segment. In an earlier analysis of several hundred of the donors, a V segment was called functional when productive rearrangements were above 56.7%, and segregating when the standard deviation between donors exceeded 5%. A statistical classification framework was built for diagnosing cytomegalovirus status from the catalog of TCR beta chain sequences. In a later analysis, V and J genes were assigned by comparing TCR nucleotide sequences against IMGT/GENE-DB human TR gene sequences. In a later analysis, CDR3 sequences and most-parsimonious VDJ recombination scenarios were assigned using the TCRdist pipeline. A later analysis defined each TCR beta chain by its CDR3 amino acid sequence plus V-gene family, and excluded reads lacking a unique V-gene family. A later analysis removed 550 to 700 highly shared, low-generation-probability nucleotide sequences to deal with suspected cross-contamination and a sequencing artifact. For each public chain, a later analysis derived a clonal expansion index from normalized ranks of inferred template counts within each repertoire. In a later analysis, generation probabilities were computed using a VDJ recombination model fitted to out-of-frame rearrangements, and the results were checked against IGoR. In a later analysis, hypergeometric tests were used to score TCR-TCR, TCR-HLA and TCR-CMV co-occurrence, with a repertoire-size bias correction applied to TCR pairs. In a later analysis, false discovery rates were estimated by permuting HLA or CMV assignments 20 times. In a later analysis, co-occurring TCRs were grouped with DBSCAN, and TCRdist sequence similarity was added when clustering was performed within HLA-allele-positive subsets. Repertoires with fewer than 30,000 or more than 120,000 public chains were left out of co-occurrence clustering, as were about 5 repertoires with anomalous nucleotide sharing. Drawn from immuneACCESS, this table holds only the in-frame rearrangements with V and J called that TCRdb kept. Clones are partly lost; checked studies trace under half to an unresolved V gene and leave the rest unexplained. That table furnishes V, J and clone size, whereas the DNA furnished D and trimming. A total of roughly 150,000 clones appear in this sample, roughly 70% of them only once. Of the sample, roughly 2% is held by the ten largest clones.

To note about this clone: The antigen it recognizes is unknown. Base-call qualities are not available, and no considerably larger clone is one nucleotide away.

The CDR3 sequence holds 14 residues, the cysteine and phenylalanine included. Just the 42-base CDR3 DNA is kept, in frame starting at base 1. Between the V and J ends, shortened by 0 bases and 15 bases respectively, the junction contains 17 bases. Reading the germline V gene (reference sequence) gives CDR1 MNHEY and CDR2 SMNVEV. The V and J genes are TRBV27 and TRBJ1-4; the D gene is not confidently resolved. The material sequenced was PBMCs. The receptor's source is a woman aged 55-69 years in good health and CMV-seropositive. The DNA sequence is given as TGTGCCAGCAGTTTATCAATGGGCGGGAGGCGGGTGTTTTTT. This translates into CASSLSMGGRRVFF.